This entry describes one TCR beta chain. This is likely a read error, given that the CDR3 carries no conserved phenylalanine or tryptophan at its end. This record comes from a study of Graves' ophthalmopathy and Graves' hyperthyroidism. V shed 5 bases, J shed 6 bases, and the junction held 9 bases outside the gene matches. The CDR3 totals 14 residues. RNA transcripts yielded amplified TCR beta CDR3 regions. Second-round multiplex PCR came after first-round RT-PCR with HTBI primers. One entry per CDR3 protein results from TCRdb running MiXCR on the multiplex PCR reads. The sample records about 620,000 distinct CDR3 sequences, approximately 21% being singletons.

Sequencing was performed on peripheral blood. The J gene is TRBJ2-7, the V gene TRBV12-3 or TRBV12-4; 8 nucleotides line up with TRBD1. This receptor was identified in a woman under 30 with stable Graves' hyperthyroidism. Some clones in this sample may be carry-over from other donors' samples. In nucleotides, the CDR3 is TGTGCCAGCAGTAAGGACAGGGTAACCGGCGAGCAGTACTAC. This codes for CASSKDRVTGEQYY.